This T cell receptor beta chain was observed in a study of T-cell memory formation after mild COVID-19. Whole-study context: Largely, the TCR clusters proved donor specific. Points from the study as a whole: Within pre-infection memory, some responding clones were found, suggesting cross-reactive memory joined.

The CDR3 is 13 amino acids. Looked up from germline, CDR1 is SGHTA and CDR2 is FQGNSA. The ends were cut back, 5 bases at V and 3 bases at J, with 7 bases in the middle. A 5'RACE reaction primed in the constant segment made cDNA libraries of TCR alpha and TCR beta, and these carried sample barcodes and UMIs. TCRdb redid the calling of the 5' RACE reads with MiXCR, one entry per CDR3 protein. Among approximately 350,000 distinct CDR3 sequences listed, around an eighth were seen once. With regard to this clonotype: Its antigen is not identified.

Material for sequencing was PBMCs or a T cell subset sorted from them (not recorded which). The source of this sequence is a man aged 18 to 29 who had mild COVID-19 (a few samples of this study predate the infection). Cell type and time point are not known. The chain employs TRBV7-2 and TRBJ1-4; D unclear. CDR3 sequence (DNA): TGTGCCAGCAGCCCCCAGGCTAATGAAAAACTGTTTTTT. Residues: CASSPQANEKLFF.